Presented here are 10 T cell receptor beta chains from one specimen sequenced in a study of PD-1 blockade in classical Hodgkin lymphoma. Autologous stem cell transplantation was followed by relapse in every patient, and brentuximab vedotin exposure varied. The assay was immunoSEQ multiplex PCR, and TCRdb's table has in-frame clones only and misses some. The sample carries just under 100,000 clones, approximately 80% recorded once. Sample: peripheral blood mononuclear cells (PBMCs), taken at baseline. The receptor source for this set is a human donor with classical Hodgkin lymphoma.

V usage is TRBV7-3 and J usage is TRBJ2-1; no definite D call. With 1 base removed from V and 4 bases from J, the gap between germline ends came to 8 bases. The CDR3 runs to 14 residues. From germline, CDR1 is SGHTA and CDR2 FQGTGA. CDR3 loop: CASSLNTDYNEQFF. The CDR3 DNA reads as TGTGCCAGCAGCTTAAATACGGATTACAATGAGCAGTTCTTC.

The chain joins TRBV4-3 to TRBJ2-3; the D gene is possibly TRBD1 (6 bases). The CDR3 has 17 amino acids. The V end was cut by 1 base, the J end by 0 bases, with 14 bases between. In germline, CDR1 is LGHNA, CDR2 YSLEER. The chain's CDR3 is CASSQGDGGPSTDTQYF. Written as DNA, the CDR3 is TGCGCCAGCAGCCAAGGCGATGGGGGCCCCAGCACAGATACGCAGTATTTT.

The chain links TRBV4-1 to TRBJ1-1; possible D gene TRBD1, 6 bases. V lost 6 bases and J lost 0, with 11 bases in between. Germline V gives CDR1 MGHRA, CDR2 YSYEKL. CDR3 length: 14 residues. The CDR3 DNA reads as TGCGCCAGCAGGAACAGGGCACTGAACACTGAAGCTTTCTTT. This codes for CASRNRALNTEAFF.

The chain recombines TRBV5-1 with TRBJ2-3; D remains unclear. Between the trimmed V and J ends, which lost 4 bases and 3 bases, there was a span of 9 bases. The germline V gene has CDR1 SGHRS and CDR2 YFSETQ. The CDR3 is 13 residues long. The CDR3 nucleotides are TGCGCCAGCAGCGCCCAGACGACAGATACGCAGTATTTT. It encodes CASSAQTTDTQYF.

V is TRBV9 and J is TRBJ2-1; TRBD2 matches 7 bases. CDR1 SGDLS and CDR2 YYNGEE come from the germline V gene. The junction had 6 bases not matched to a gene; V was cut back by 4 bases and J by 8 bases. This CDR3 is 13 amino acids long. DNA of the CDR3: TGTGCCAGCAGCACAGCGGGACGCGATGAGCAGTTCTTC. Protein product: CASSTAGRDEQFF.

The rearrangement joins TRBV19 to TRBJ1-3; 7 positions match TRBD1. The trim removed 6 bases at V and 2 bases at J, leaving 4 bases unmatched. The CDR3 is 14 residues long. The germline CDR1 and CDR2 sequences are LNHDA and SQIVND (reference sequence). The CDR3, as DNA: TGTGCCAGTAGAGCGGACAGGACTGGAAACACCATATATTTT. Protein sequence: CASRADRTGNTIYF.

Written as DNA, the CDR3 is TGTGCCAGCAGGCCCTTCTCTGTCTCTAGTGGCTACACCTTC. It yields the protein CASRPFSVSSGYTF. V usage is TRBV7-2 and J usage is TRBJ1-2; no clear D gene. CDR1 is SGHTA, CDR2 FQGNSA, per germline. The CDR3 totals 14 residues. V lost 6 bases to trimming and J lost 7 bases, with 18 bases between them.

The chain recombines TRBV30 with TRBJ2-5; a possible D gene is TRBD2 (5 bases). Deletions cut 3 bases from V and 5 bases from J, with 13 bases between. CDR1 and CDR2 (germline): GTSNPN, SVGIG (reference sequence). The length of the CDR3 is 13 residues. The CDR3 loop is CAWSPGRGETQYF. The CDR3 DNA follows: TGTGCCTGGAGCCCCGGCCGCGGGGAGACCCAGTACTTC.

The rearrangement uses TRBV5-6 and TRBJ1-1, with TRBD1 matching 9 bases. The CDR3 contains 15 residues. Germline lookup yields CDR1 SGHDT and CDR2 YYEEEE. The V gene end was trimmed by 4 bases and the J gene end by 4 bases; junction bases not matched to a gene: 8. DNA for the CDR3: TGTGCCAGCAGCCCCCGGGACAGGGATGGCACTGAAGCTTTCTTT. This translates into CASSPRDRDGTEAFF.

This chain joins TRBV29-1 and TRBJ2-3; 9 nucleotides match TRBD1. Germline V gives CDR1 SQVTM, CDR2 ANQGSEA. The CDR3 contains 15 residues. V shed 3 bases and J 1 base; nucleotides not matched to a gene: 5. CDR3 amino acids: CSVDRRDRGTDTQYF. The CDR3 nucleotides read TGCAGCGTTGACCGCCGGGACAGGGGCACAGATACGCAGTATTTT.